This TCR beta chain was profiled in a study of response to subunit inactivated influenza vaccine. This clonotype was counted a few times. MiXCR, run by TCRdb on the RT-PCR reads, gives a single entry per CDR3 protein. The sample contains more than 500,000 distinct CDR3 sequences, around 11% of which appear only once. These records were also assigned to another study, of T cells expressing NK-cell markers. As reported in that work: For TCR beta, cDNA was produced by 5'RACE template switching with UMIs. Sequenced donors, eight in total, included seven who were HCMV-seropositive and one who was seronegative. Sorting in several experiments was restricted by an anti-gamma-delta TCR antibody to alpha-beta TCR T cells. Several of the donors carried dominant NKG2C+ clonotypes that took up roughly 1.0-7.0% of their CD8+ T cells.

This TCR came from a man between 45 and 60 years old who received an inactivated influenza vaccine. The sequences come from PBMCs from blood, collected on the day of vaccination.

The DNA for the CDR3 is TGTGCCAGCAGTTTGCCCGGGACCCTCTCCTACGAGCAGTACTTC. As protein: CASSLPGTLSYEQYF. The chain has TRBV28 and TRBJ2-7; D might be TRBD1 or TRBD2, each matching 5 bases. Trimming took 3 bases from V and 0 from J, leaving 12 bases between them. Germline V gives CDR1 MDHEN, CDR2 SYDVKM. This CDR3 has 15 amino acids.